Listed here are 23 T cell receptor beta chains from one sample, sequenced in a study of T cells in Graves' hyperthyroidism and ophthalmopathy (dated by TCRdb to the late 2010s). Libraries were prepared through multiplex PCR. For sequencing, an Illumina HiSeq 2000 was employed. Amplification of TCR beta CDR3 regions was carried out from RNA transcripts. The TCR CDR3 was subjected to a first round of RT-PCR using the HTBI primer set and the Qiagen OneStep RT-PCR kit. In-frame beta chains were kept once TCRdb had trimmed the public reads at Q25 with fastp and called clones with MiXCR. Rows with one shared CDR3 protein collapse into an entry with the most common genes and DNA. Here the sample has 250,000 to 400,000 distinct CDR3 sequences; roughly 15% occur a single time. Almost 35% of the sample is taken by the ten largest. Sequencing was performed on blood. The receptors derive from a woman aged 40 to 49 with Graves' ophthalmopathy.

This clonotype showed up many times. The chain is built from TRBV6-2 or TRBV6-3 and TRBJ2-7, with D perhaps matching TRBD2 (5 bases). Trimming took 2 bases from V and 4 from J, leaving 12 bases between them. This CDR3 is built from 14 residues. The germline gives CDR1 MNHEY, CDR2 SVGEGT. CDR3 sequence: CASSYRGGPYEQYF. The CDR3 DNA reads TGTGCCAGCAGTTACCGGGGTGGTCCGTACGAGCAGTACTTC.

This clonotype was picked up a small number of times. The chain is built from TRBV7-9 and TRBJ2-7; D assignment may be TRBD1 or TRBD2 (5 bases each). Germline loops: CDR1 SEHNR, CDR2 FQNEAQ (reference sequence). V gave up 10 bases and J gave up 1 base, with 29 bases separating them. This CDR3 has 18 amino acids. CDR3 loop: CATNGGTSLPGFSYEQYF. CDR3 nucleotide sequence: TGTGCCACCAATGGGGGAACGAGTCTTCCAGGGTTTTCCTACGAGCAGTACTTC. The full variable domain, rest sourced from reference TRBV7-9 and TRBJ2-7, is DTGVSQNPRHKITKRGQNVTFRCDPISEHNRLYWYRQTLGQGPEFLTYFQNEAQLEKSRLLSDRFSAERPKGSFSTLEIQRTEQGDSAMYLCATNGGTSLPGFSYEQYFGPGTRLTVT.

Concerning this clonotype: A read error may explain this, as a much larger clone is one base away. The chain combines TRBV11-2 with TRBJ2-1, with 8 bases fitting TRBD1. The assigned J gene may be wrong: the sequence end matches TRBJ2-7 better. CDR3 size: 13 residues. Germline CDR1 is SGHAT and CDR2 is FQNNGV. The CDR3: CASSAGTGNEQYF. Here the CDR3 DNA reads TGTGCCAGCTCGGCAGGGACAGGCAATGAGCAGTACTTC.

This clonotype was detected many times. This chain connects TRBV12-3 or TRBV12-4 to TRBJ2-1, with TRBD2 identical over 8 bases. J lost 5 bases, V lost 8 bases, and 8 bases had no gene match. There are 14 residues in the CDR3. The CDR3 sequence is CASRGGGRNNEQFF. As DNA, the CDR3 is TGTGCCAGCCGGGGGGGGGGGAGGAACAATGAGCAGTTCTTC.

This clonotype was detected only a few times. This chain connects TRBV27 to TRBJ2-2; a possible D gene is TRBD2 (5 bases). This CDR3 has 14 residues. The germline V gene has CDR1 MNHEY and CDR2 SMNVEV (reference sequence). Trimming shortened V by 7 bases and J by 4 bases, and 13 bases separated the two germline ends. The CDR3: CASTKAAATGELFF. CDR3 DNA sequence: TGTGCCAGCACCAAAGCAGCGGCCACCGGGGAGCTGTTTTTT.

This clonotype has more than one count but fewer than ten. The gene calls are TRBV3-1 and TRBJ2-3; D remains ambiguous. The V end lost 8 bases, the J end lost 2 bases, and 11 bases lay between the germline ends. Germline lookup yields CDR1 LGHDT and CDR2 YNNKEL (reference sequence). This CDR3 spans 13 amino acids. The chain's CDR3 is CASARQFTDTQYF. For the CDR3, the DNA is TGTGCCAGCGCCCGGCAGTTCACAGATACGCAGTATTTT.

This clonotype was counted ten times or more. The chain is built from TRBV28 and TRBJ2-5; possibly TRBD2 for D (5 bases). This CDR3 is built from 14 residues. Germline CDR1 reads MDHEN; CDR2 reads SYDVKM. V shed 5 bases and J shed 3 bases, with 13 bases lying between them. The CDR3 reads CASSLTEVKETQYF. The CDR3 DNA sequence: TGTGCCAGCAGTCTAACGGAGGTCAAAGAGACCCAGTACTTC.

With regard to this clonotype: This clone may be a read error of a much larger clone one base away. V is TRBV27 and J is TRBJ2-5, with D unclear. Germline CDR1 reads MNHEY; CDR2 reads SMNVEV (reference sequence). The V end lost 4 bases, the J end lost 1 base, and 10 bases lay between the germline ends. CDR3 size: 14 residues. The CDR3 loop is CASSSRMSQETQYF. The DNA of the CDR3 is TGTGCCAGCAGTTCGAGAATGTCCCAAGAGACCCAGTACTTC.

CDR3 region: CASSQSSGTWGYEQYF. CDR3 bases: TGCGCCAGCAGCCAATCTAGCGGAACCTGGGGCTACGAGCAGTACTTC. V is TRBV4-1 and J is TRBJ2-7; TRBD2 aligns across 7 bases. Germline CDR1 reads MGHRA; CDR2 reads YSYEKL. The CDR3 runs 16 residues. V dropped 2 bases and J dropped 3; count of bases not matched to a gene: 10.

The table lists this clonotype with many counts. An end of the junction differs from the germline gene, which may be a read error. V gene TRBV5-1 combines with J gene TRBJ1-5; 7 nucleotides agree with TRBD1. The germline V gene encodes CDR1 SGHRS and CDR2 YFSETQ. This CDR3 has 14 residues. In DNA, the CDR3 is TGTGCCAGCAGCTCAACAGGGGGCAATCAGCCCCAGCATTTT. Its translation: CASSSTGGNQPQHF.

This clonotype was recorded many times. This chain joins TRBV9 and TRBJ2-5; no firm D call. V lost 1 base and J lost 5, with 15 bases in between. Germline CDR1 SGDLS, CDR2 YYNGEE. The CDR3 is 15 amino acids. CDR3 nucleotides: TGTGCCAGCAGCGTAACGACGAAGGCCGCGGAGACCCAGTACTTC. Protein: CASSVTTKAAETQYF.

A word on this clonotype: A read error may produce the germline difference seen at one junction end. This chain joins TRBV20-1 and TRBJ1-5; a weak D match, TRBD1 (6 bases). CDR1 is DFQATT, CDR2 SNEGSKA, per germline (reference sequence). The CDR3 covers 14 residues. The CDR3 protein is CSTRTGSSNQPQHF. For the CDR3, the DNA is TGCAGTACTAGAACAGGGAGTAGCAATCAGCCCCAGCATTTT.

In the case of this clonotype: It may be a read error: a sequence one base away is much more abundant. This chain links TRBV5-5 with TRBJ1-2, with D tentatively TRBD1 (5 bases). Germline V gene data show CDR1 as SGHKS and CDR2 as YYEKEE (reference sequence). Between the trimmed V and J ends, which lost 5 bases and 6 bases, there was a span of 14 bases. The CDR3 totals 13 residues. The DNA of the CDR3 is TGTGCCAGCAGAACGACAGAATCCCATGGCTACACCTTC. Its protein is CASRTTESHGYTF.

This clonotype was recorded a few times. This sequence joins TRBV4-1 and TRBJ1-5, with unresolved D. Germline loops: CDR1 MGHRA, CDR2 YSYEKL. Trimming pared 9 bases from V and 7 bases from J, leaving 13 bases between. This CDR3 contains 12 residues. This CDR3 is CASGNIGQPQHF. Here the CDR3 DNA reads TGCGCCAGTGGGAACATCGGACAGCCCCAGCATTTT.

This clonotype was counted between two and nine times. The V and J genes are TRBV3-1 and TRBJ2-1; D possibly corresponds to TRBD2 (7 bases). Germline V gene data show CDR1 as LGHDT and CDR2 as YNNKEL (reference sequence). The CDR3 spans 16 residues. Trimming pared 0 bases from V and 7 bases from J, leaving 16 bases between. CDR3 DNA: TGTGCCAGCAGCCAAGATTTGGGGGGGGGCCGGAATGAGCAGTTCTTC. This translates into CASSQDLGGGRNEQFF.

This clonotype was counted a few times. The rearrangement links TRBV19 to TRBJ2-1; possibly TRBD1 for D (6 bases). This CDR3 has 14 amino acids. Trimming stripped 4 bases from V and 8 bases from J, with 15 bases between. CDR1 is LNHDA and CDR2 is SQIVND in the germline V gene (reference sequence). The CDR3 bases are TGTGCCAGTAGTAGGCAGGGGACGGGTGATGAGCAGTTCTTC. This gives the protein CASSRQGTGDEQFF.

Ten or more counts support this clonotype. This rearrangement joins TRBV7-9 to TRBJ2-3; 7 bases map to TRBD1. Germline V CDR1 and CDR2: SEHNR, FQNEAQ (reference sequence). This CDR3 has 13 amino acids. The ends lost 3 bases at V and 3 bases at J; junction bases unmatched: 0. CDR3 sequence (DNA): TGTGCCAGCAGCTTGGGACAGACAGATACGCAGTATTTT. This gives the protein CASSLGQTDTQYF.

The J gene is TRBJ2-2, the V gene TRBV19, with D unclear. The germline CDR1 and CDR2 sequences are LNHDA and SQIVND (reference sequence). V lost 7 bases and J lost 0, with 9 bases in between. This CDR3 has 14 residues. The CDR3 here is CASKPEANTGELFF. In nucleotides, the CDR3 is TGTGCCAGTAAACCTGAGGCGAACACCGGGGAGCTGTTTTTT.

This clonotype was observed at least ten times. This chain connects TRBV5-5 to TRBJ1-4, with TRBD1 identical over 9 bases. The CDR3 length is 16 residues. After removal of 1 base from V and 6 bases from J, the junction contained 7 bases not matched to a gene. Germline V gene sequence: CDR1 SGHKS, CDR2 YYEKEE (reference sequence). CDR3 loop: CASSLMTGQGYEKLFF. The CDR3 bases are TGTGCCAGCAGCTTGATGACGGGACAGGGCTATGAAAAACTGTTTTTT. Looking up the rest from reference TRBV5-5 and TRBJ1-4 gives the full variable domain: DAGVTQSPTHLIKTRGQQVTLRCSPISGHKSVSWYQQVLGQGPQFIFQYYEKEERGRGNFPDRFSARQFPNYSSELNVNALLLGDSALYLCASSLMTGQGYEKLFFGSGTQLSVL.

The V and J genes are TRBV30 and TRBJ2-6, with no clear D. The germline V gene encodes CDR1 GTSNPN and CDR2 SVGIG (reference sequence). Trimming stripped 1 base from V and 4 bases from J, with 11 bases between. This CDR3 region has 15 residues. CDR3 sequence reads: CAWSDPGTGANVLTF. Here the CDR3 DNA reads TGTGCCTGGAGTGATCCAGGAACAGGGGCCAACGTCCTGACTTTC.

The CDR3 DNA reads as TGTGCCAGCAGTTCTAGCGGGAGGGCCGGAGATACGCAGTATTTT. It translates to CASSSSGRAGDTQYF. The chain joins TRBV5-4 to TRBJ2-3; 12 bases match TRBD2. This CDR3 spans 15 amino acids. CDR1 SGHNT and CDR2 YYREEE come from the germline V gene (reference sequence). The trim removed 5 bases at V and 5 bases at J, leaving 6 bases unmatched.

This clonotype has at least ten counts. V and J are TRBV7-8 and TRBJ2-7, with 9 bases that match TRBD2. CDR3 length: 15 amino acids. Germline V gives CDR1 SGHVS, CDR2 FQNEAQ. Losses at the gene ends were 5 bases for V and 4 bases for J; bases not matched to a gene: 9. CDR3 DNA: TGTGCCAGCAGCCCCGCCGGCGGGAGGGCGTACGAGCAGTACTTC. Its protein is CASSPAGGRAYEQYF.

The table lists this clonotype with many counts. The J gene is TRBJ1-6, the V gene TRBV28; no firm D call. This CDR3 region has 14 residues. Germline CDR1 MDHEN, CDR2 SYDVKM. The germline V and J ends were trimmed by 3 bases and 6 bases, with 9 bases remaining between them. The CDR3 DNA follows: TGTGCCAGCAGTTTTTTAAAACCTAATTCACCCCTCCACTTT. Encoded protein: CASSFLKPNSPLHF.